This TCR beta chain was documented in a study of Tregs in tolerant kidney transplant recipients. Study background: Related graft donors supplied nonmyeloablative bone marrow transplants, and mixed chimerism was transient.

CD4+CD25+CD127- Tregs, CD4+CD25- non-Tregs, CD4 and CD8 cells were sorted. Whole-study results and caveats: For some patients, primers changed over time, blocking nucleotide-level comparison. In tolerant patients, donor-specific Tregs outgrew total Tregs, suggesting antigen-driven expansion.

The germline CDR1 and CDR2 sequences are SGHTA and FQGNSA. The CDR3 has 13 residues. The ends were cut back, 5 bases at V and 6 bases at J, with 10 bases in the middle. Regarding this clone: Its antigen is unidentified. Read sequence stops 3 residues before the CDR3 end, and the germline J gene provides the missing end.

Assay: immunoSEQ multiplex PCR; the TCRdb copy retains only in-frame clones and omits some. The table for this sample gives approximately 49,000 clones. The TCR originated in a human donor who received a combined kidney and bone marrow transplant. Sample: CD4+ T cells from blood, taken before the transplant. The gene calls are TRBV7-2 and TRBJ1-4; a possible D gene is TRBD1 (5 bases). Partial CDR3 DNA: TGTGCCAGCAGCATAGTCAGGGATGAAAAA. Its translation: CASSIVRDEK. The full CDR3 protein is CASSIVRDEKLFF.